This T cell receptor beta chain appears in the sequencing data of a study of T-cell reconstitution after alpha-beta-depleted transplantation in children. Overall study results and limits: Several hundred expanded graft clones reportedly gave rise to the alpha-beta T cells present about two months after transplant. After transplant, high TCRbeta diversity at day 60 in some patients arose from surviving recipient T cells and thymic progenitors.

This clonotype was recorded at least ten times. Its antigen is undetermined. The TCRbeta library was prepared with unique molecular identifiers. From the PCR reads, TCRdb called clonotypes with MiXCR, one entry per CDR3 protein. The table has 500,000 to 650,000 distinct CDR3 sequences, 13% seen once. The receptor was derived from a male patient younger than 18 who had a stem cell transplant for acute myeloid leukemia, so the T cells may come from the graft donor. The sample consisted of PBMCs, mostly from graft donor cells, taken 360 days after TCRalphabeta/CD19-depleted stem cell transplant.

DNA for the CDR3: TGCAGCGTCGTCACTAGCGGGAGAAGGATCAACGAGCAGTACTTC. Translation: CSVVTSGRRINEQYF. The V and J genes are TRBV29-1 and TRBJ2-7; 11 bases are a match to TRBD2. The germline V gene has CDR1 SQVTM and CDR2 ANQGSEA. Germline trimming cut 6 bases from V and 5 bases from J; bases unmatched to any gene: 12. CDR3 length: 15 residues.